The 31 T cell receptor beta chains reported below all come from one sample, sequenced in a study of CD8 T cells in ankylosing spondylitis. MiXCR, run by TCRdb on the 5' RACE reads, gives a single entry per CDR3 protein. The sample has 300,000 to 400,000 distinct CDR3 sequences, approximately 20% seen once. The source material was blood, either unsorted or a sorted T cell fraction (not recorded which). These receptors originate from a male donor with ankylosing spondylitis or in good health (not recorded which).

The chain combines TRBV12-3 or TRBV12-4 with TRBJ2-6; D is unresolved. V was pared by 1 base and J by 5 bases, with 3 bases between. The CDR3 has 13 amino acids. CDR3 DNA sequence: TGTGCCAGCAGTTTAGGGAGGGCCAACGTCCTGACTTTC. It encodes CASSLGRANVLTF.

This clonotype came up a few times. The J gene is TRBJ2-5, the V gene TRBV12-3 or TRBV12-4; 11 bases fit TRBD2. CDR3 length: 16 amino acids. V lost 4 bases, J lost 1 base, and 5 bases stayed unmatched. Written as DNA, the CDR3 is TGTGCCAGCAGTTATAGCGGGGGGGCCGGCCAAGAGACCCAGTACTTC. Residues: CASSYSGGAGQETQYF.

The chain links TRBV15 to TRBJ2-7; D possibly corresponds to TRBD2 (6 bases). The V end lost 0 bases, the J end lost 7 bases, and 16 bases lay between the germline ends. Germline lookup yields CDR1 LNHNV and CDR2 YYDKDF (reference sequence). The CDR3 is made up of 15 amino acids. Here the CDR3 DNA reads TGTGCCACCAGCAGAGAGGGAGGCGCGTCACGAGAGCAGTACTTC. Residues: CATSREGGASREQYF.

For this clonotype: One end of the junction does not line up with germline, which may come from a read error. The CDR3 sequence: CASSVWTPSASSTLYF. The CDR3 region has the DNA TGTGCCAGCAGCGTCTGGACTCCATCCGCAAGCTCGACGCTGTATTTT. The V call is TRBV5-6, the J call TRBJ2-3; D may be TRBD2 (5 bases). The CDR3 totals 16 residues. Germline CDR1 is SGHDT and CDR2 is YYEEEE.

The chain is built from TRBV4-2 and TRBJ1-2; D remains unclear. V lost 1 base and J lost 8, with 5 bases in between. Germline CDR1 is LGHNA and CDR2 is YNFKEQ. The CDR3 length is 11 residues. CDR3 sequence reads: CASSQVGGYTF. The CDR3 nucleotides are TGTGCCAGCAGCCAAGTGGGCGGCTACACCTTC.

DNA of the CDR3: TGCAGCGGGACGGCCGCGTATGGCTACACCTTC. Translating gives CSGTAAYGYTF. The chain links TRBV29-1 to TRBJ1-2; no definite D call. The CDR3 contains 11 residues. V lost 7 bases to trimming and J lost 5 bases, with 11 bases between them. Looked up from germline, CDR1 is SQVTM and CDR2 is ANQGSEA. The full variable domain, with the rest looked up from reference TRBV29-1 and TRBJ1-2, is SAVISQKPSRDICQRGTSLTIQCQVDSQVTMMFWYRQQPGQSLTLIATANQGSEATYESGFVIDKFPISRPNLTFSTLTVSNMSPEDSSIYLCSGTAAYGYTFGSGTRLTVV.

This clonotype was counted a few times. The chain employs TRBV12-3 or TRBV12-4 and TRBJ1-1, with a tentative D call TRBD1 (5 bases). The CDR3 is made up of 16 amino acids. V was trimmed by 7 bases and J by 1 base, leaving 19 bases between them. The CDR3 here is CASISLEGQRNTEAFF. For the CDR3, the DNA is TGTGCCAGCATTTCCTTGGAGGGGCAGAGGAACACTGAAGCTTTCTTT.

The chain has TRBV27 and TRBJ1-1; D not certain. Trimming left V 3 bases short and J 1 base short, with 15 bases between. The germline V gene has CDR1 MNHEY and CDR2 SMNVEV (reference sequence). The CDR3 loop spans 16 amino acids. CDR3 sequence: CASSLNGYRWNTEAFF. In nucleotides, the CDR3 is TGTGCCAGCAGTTTGAATGGTTACAGATGGAACACTGAAGCTTTCTTT.

This chain links TRBV4-2 with TRBJ2-1; 10 bases are a match to TRBD2. The CDR3 has 16 amino acids. The germline V gene has CDR1 LGHNA and CDR2 YNFKEQ. V lost 7 bases and J lost 7; bases outside the gene matches: 13. The CDR3 region is CASKGSGGAVLNEQFF. CDR3 bases: TGTGCCAGCAAAGGCAGCGGGGGGGCCGTACTGAATGAGCAGTTCTTC.

The V gene is TRBV9, the J gene TRBJ2-5, with a possible D match to TRBD2 (6 bases). Germline V lookup: CDR1 SGDLS, CDR2 YYNGEE. The CDR3 is 16 amino acids. Trimming pared 4 bases from V and 0 bases from J, leaving 16 bases between. This chain's CDR3 is CASSPEGGPNQETQYF. The DNA for the CDR3 is TGTGCCAGCAGCCCCGAAGGAGGGCCGAACCAAGAGACCCAGTACTTC.

The table lists this clonotype with many counts. The chain uses TRBV4-1 and TRBJ2-1; D may match TRBD1 or TRBD2 (5 bases each). CDR3 length equals 11 residues. V lost 3 bases to trimming and J lost 9 bases, with 6 bases between them. Germline V gene sequence: CDR1 MGHRA, CDR2 YSYEKL. CDR3 nucleotides: TGCGCCAGCAGCCATGGGGGTGAGCAGTTCTTC. This sequence encodes CASSHGGEQFF.

Only a few counts were recorded for this clonotype. The V call is TRBV3-1, the J call TRBJ2-3; 11 positions agree with TRBD2. The V segment lost 2 bases and the J segment 4 bases; nucleotides outside the gene matches: 2. This CDR3 spans 15 amino acids. From germline, CDR1 is LGHDT and CDR2 YNNKEL (reference sequence). The CDR3 protein is CASSQTSGGSDTQYF. CDR3 DNA: TGTGCCAGCAGCCAAACTAGCGGGGGATCAGATACGCAGTATTTT.

This clonotype was seen more than once but under ten times. The chain carries TRBV12-3 or TRBV12-4 and TRBJ2-1; D possibly corresponds to TRBD1 (6 bases). This CDR3 is 12 amino acids long. The V and J ends lost 8 bases and 7 bases respectively, with 12 bases between them. CDR3 amino acids: CASFNRVNEQFF. The CDR3 nucleotides are TGTGCCAGCTTCAACAGGGTAAATGAGCAGTTCTTC.

In its sample, this clonotype was seen a few times. V gene TRBV28 combines with J gene TRBJ2-1; 8 bases align to TRBD2. The V and J ends lost 2 bases and 7 bases, in that order; junction bases with no gene match: 10. The CDR3 is 16 amino acids. CDR1 is MDHEN and CDR2 is SYDVKM in the germline V gene. The DNA of the CDR3 is TGTGCCAGCAGTTTAAAGGTAGCGGGGAGAATAAATGAGCAGTTCTTC. It yields the protein CASSLKVAGRINEQFF.

In this sample, this clonotype turned up a few times. The junction and the germline gene differ at one end; a read error may be behind it. This chain links TRBV13 with TRBJ2-2, with D unresolved. The germline CDR1 and CDR2 sequences are PRHDT and FYEKMQ (reference sequence). The CDR3 consists of 15 residues. The CDR3: CASSLGRLDTGELFF. The CDR3 region has the DNA TGTGCCAGCAGCCTAGGCCGACTTGACACCGGGGAGCTGTTTTTT. Combining the CDR3 with reference TRBV13 and TRBJ2-2 gives the whole variable domain AAGVIQSPRHLIKEKRETATLKCYPIPRHDTVYWYQQGPGQDPQFLISFYEKMQSDKGSIPDRFSAQQFSDYHSELNMSSLELGDSALYFCASSLGRLDTGELFFGEGSRLTVL.

This clonotype was observed a handful of times. The chain has TRBV19 and TRBJ2-1, with D perhaps TRBD1 (6 bases). This CDR3 comprises 13 residues. Germline V CDR1 and CDR2: LNHDA, SQIVND (reference sequence). Trimming took 5 bases from V and 9 from J, leaving 14 bases between them. CDR3 in amino acids: CASSHTGIGEQFF. In DNA, the CDR3 is TGTGCCAGTAGTCACACAGGGATCGGTGAGCAGTTCTTC.

This clonotype appeared a few times. This chain links TRBV5-6 with TRBJ2-7; D might be TRBD1 or TRBD2, each matching 5 bases. V dropped 5 bases and J dropped 5 bases, with 17 bases sitting between them. CDR1 and CDR2 (germline): SGHDT, YYEEEE. The CDR3 spans 14 residues. CDR3 sequence: CASRPGPVGDEQYF. The CDR3 nucleotides are TGTGCCAGCAGACCGGGGCCAGTAGGTGACGAGCAGTACTTC. Supplemented by reference TRBV5-6 and TRBJ2-7, the full variable domain reads DAGVTQSPTHLIKTRGQQVTLRCSPKSGHDTVSWYQQALGQGPQFIFQYYEEEERQRGNFPDRFSGHQFPNYSSELNVNALLLGDSALYLCASRPGPVGDEQYFGPGTRLTVT.

There are many counts of this clonotype. For the CDR3, the DNA is TGCGCCAGCAGCCAAACCAGGGACAGAATCTACGAGCAGTACTTC. It specifies CASSQTRDRIYEQYF. This chain uses TRBV4-1 with TRBJ2-7; 7 nucleotides line up with TRBD1. With 2 bases clipped from V and 3 bases from J, the junction kept 7 bases outside the gene matches. This CDR3 is built from 15 residues. The germline V gene encodes CDR1 MGHRA and CDR2 YSYEKL.

This clonotype was observed a few times. This sequence joins TRBV12-3 or TRBV12-4 and TRBJ2-1; 11 bases are shared with TRBD2. This CDR3 region has 16 residues. J gave up 10 bases and V 0 bases, and 8 bases lay outside the gene matches. CDR3 nucleotides: TGTGCCAGCAGTTTAGCGCGGCTAGCGGGGGGTTGGGAGCAGTTCTTC. Its protein is CASSLARLAGGWEQFF.

This clonotype was counted only a few times. V gene TRBV27 combines with J gene TRBJ2-3; 8 nucleotides align to TRBD2. CDR1 MNHEY and CDR2 SMNVEV come from the germline V gene (reference sequence). CDR3 size: 16 residues. With V trimmed by 0 bases and J by 5 bases, 7 bases remained unmatched. CDR3 coding DNA: TGTGCCAGCAGTTTATCGTCGGGGGGGCCGAGAGATACGCAGTATTTT. Translation gives CASSLSSGGPRDTQYF.

The CDR3 coding sequence is TGTGCCAGCACCTCAGGGGGCGAAGAGACCCAGTACTTC. It is translated as CASTSGGEETQYF. This rearrangement joins TRBV6-1 to TRBJ2-5; 8 bases match TRBD1. The germline V gene encodes CDR1 MNHNS and CDR2 SASEGT. V shed 7 bases, J shed 3 bases, and the junction held 4 bases outside the gene matches. The CDR3 loop spans 13 amino acids.

The J gene is TRBJ2-2, the V gene TRBV9; perhaps TRBD1 as D (5 bases). The germline V and J ends were trimmed by 7 bases and 4 bases, with 14 bases remaining between them. The CDR3 has 14 amino acids. Germline V gives CDR1 SGDLS, CDR2 YYNGEE. The CDR3: CASSLGPGTGELFF. In DNA form, the CDR3 reads TGTGCCAGCTCGTTGGGGCCGGGCACCGGGGAGCTGTTTTTT.

This chain joins TRBV10-3 and TRBJ2-7, with 15 bases that match TRBD2. Germline V gene lookup returns CDR1 ENHRY and CDR2 SYGVKD. Losses at the gene ends were 2 bases for V and 3 bases for J; bases not matched to a gene: 5. The length of the CDR3 is 17 residues. CDR3 loop: CAISEPPGLAGGYEQYF. In nucleotides, the CDR3 is TGTGCCATCAGTGAGCCCCCGGGACTAGCGGGGGGCTACGAGCAGTACTTC.

This clonotype was counted a few times. The rearrangement links TRBV6-5 to TRBJ2-5; D gene unclear. This CDR3 is built from 12 residues. The V gene lost 1 base and the J gene lost 5 bases, with 5 bases spanning the gap. Looked up from germline, CDR1 is MNHEY and CDR2 is SVGAGI. The DNA for the CDR3 is TGTGCCAGCAGTTACTTCGGCGAGACCCAGTACTTC. Protein sequence: CASSYFGETQYF.

This chain links TRBV28 with TRBJ1-5; tentatively, D is TRBD1 (5 bases). There are 12 residues in the CDR3. Germline-derived CDR1 and CDR2 are MDHEN and SYDVKM. The V end was cut by 4 bases, the J end by 13 bases, with 14 bases between. The CDR3 region is CASSSANGGQHF. CDR3 DNA: TGTGCCAGCAGTTCCGCGAATGGGGGACAGCATTTT. The entire variable domain, with the rest obtained from reference TRBV28 and TRBJ1-5, is as follows: DVKVTQSSRYLVKRTGEKVFLECVQDMDHENMFWYRQDPGLGLRLIYFSYDVKMKEKGDIPEGYSVSREKKERFSLILESASTNQTSMYLCASSSANGGQHFGDGTRLSIL.

The table lists this clonotype with a few counts. The chain is built from TRBV20-1 and TRBJ1-6; D is unclear. The CDR3 loop spans 13 amino acids. Trimming took 7 bases from V and 4 from J, leaving 11 bases between them. CDR1 is DFQATT, CDR2 SNEGSKA, per germline (reference sequence). Here the CDR3 reads CSVPAGYNSPLHF. In nucleotides, the CDR3 is TGCAGTGTTCCCGCCGGGTATAATTCACCCCTCCACTTT.

This clonotype has more than one count but fewer than ten. The DNA of the CDR3 is TGTGCCAGCAGTTTGGTGGGCGAATTCCGCCCAGATACGCAGTATTTT. It specifies CASSLVGEFRPDTQYF. This chain connects TRBV28 to TRBJ2-3; no reliable D call. The CDR3 is 16 residues long. Germline assignment: CDR1 MDHEN and CDR2 SYDVKM. Deletions cut 3 bases from V and 4 bases from J, with 17 bases between.

V is TRBV15 and J is TRBJ2-3; D unclear. The V end lost 0 bases, the J end lost 0 bases, and 4 bases lay between the germline ends. This CDR3 is 14 amino acids long. Looked up from germline, CDR1 is LNHNV and CDR2 is YYDKDF (reference sequence). Written as DNA, the CDR3 is TGTGCCACCAGCAGAGACGTCAGCACAGATACGCAGTATTTT. Its protein is CATSRDVSTDTQYF.

This clonotype has only a few counts. The genes are TRBV30 and TRBJ2-5; perhaps TRBD2 as D (5 bases). The length of the CDR3 is 14 residues. The V end was cut by 0 bases, the J end by 2 bases, with 10 bases between. CDR1 is GTSNPN, CDR2 SVGIG, per germline (reference sequence). This CDR3 reads CAWSVSGIQETQYF. As DNA, the CDR3 is TGTGCCTGGAGTGTATCCGGGATACAAGAGACCCAGTACTTC.

The DNA for the CDR3 is TGTGCCAGTAGTATAGTGTCGGGGCCCAAAAACATTCAGTACTTC. Its protein product is CASSIVSGPKNIQYF. This chain joins TRBV19 and TRBJ2-4; D may correspond to TRBD1 or TRBD2 (5 bases each). The CDR3 is 15 amino acids. Germline lookup yields CDR1 LNHDA and CDR2 SQIVND (reference sequence). Trimming shortened V by 1 base and J by 2 bases, and 9 bases separated the two germline ends. The complete variable domain, with remaining parts taken from reference TRBV19 and TRBJ2-4, reads DGGITQSPKYLFRKEGQNVTLSCEQNLNHDAMYWYRQDPGQGLRLIYYSQIVNDFQKGDIAEGYSVSREKKESFPLTVTSAQKNPTAFYLCASSIVSGPKNIQYFGAGTRLSVL.

The V gene is TRBV7-9, the J gene TRBJ2-7; D possibly corresponds to TRBD2 (5 bases). This CDR3 spans 14 amino acids. Trimming took off 5 bases at V and 3 bases at J, with 14 bases between the two ends. The germline V gene encodes CDR1 SEHNR and CDR2 FQNEAQ (reference sequence). DNA for the CDR3: TGTGCCAGCAGCATCACCTCGGACTTCTACGAGCAGTACTTC. Its protein is CASSITSDFYEQYF. The full variable domain, its missing parts supplied by reference TRBV7-9 and TRBJ2-7, is DTGVSQNPRHKITKRGQNVTFRCDPISEHNRLYWYRQTLGQGPEFLTYFQNEAQLEKSRLLSDRFSAERPKGSFSTLEIQRTEQGDSAMYLCASSITSDFYEQYFGPGTRLTVT.